These 7 T cell receptor beta chains originate from one sample sequenced in a study of blood T cell repertoires in COVID-19. Libraries were prepared by immunoSEQ multiplex PCR; TCRdb keeps only in-frame clonotypes and omits some of them. The sample contains roughly 200,000 clones, 75% to 85% of which appear only once. The sample consisted of peripheral blood. The receptor set was obtained from a human donor in a cohort sampled during active COVID-19.

The J gene is TRBJ2-1, the V gene TRBV24-1; tentative D call: TRBD1 (6 bases). V lost 4 bases and J lost 5, with 14 bases in between. The CDR3 has 15 amino acids. CDR1 and CDR2 from the germline V gene are KGHDR and SFDVKD. This CDR3 reads CATSEGAGCNNEQFF. The CDR3 bases are TGTGCCACCAGTGAGGGGGCAGGGTGCAACAATGAGCAGTTCTTC.

The chain recombines TRBV7-2 with TRBJ1-3; TRBD1 matches at 8 bases. J gave up 3 bases and V 3 bases, and 4 bases lay outside the gene matches. Germline loops: CDR1 SGHTA, CDR2 FQGNSA. CDR3 length: 15 amino acids. The CDR3 coding sequence is TGTGCCAGCAGCTTGGTAGGACAGGGTGGAAACACCATATATTTT. Translating it yields CASSLVGQGGNTIYF.

The chain uses TRBV7-9 and TRBJ2-1; 7 nucleotides match TRBD2. J gave up 5 bases and V 4 bases, and 11 bases lay outside the gene matches. Germline V lookup: CDR1 SEHNR, CDR2 FQNEAQ (reference sequence). The CDR3 contains 16 residues. CDR3 sequence: CASSSRASGENNEQFF. The CDR3 DNA sequence: TGTGCCAGCAGCTCACGTGCTAGCGGAGAGAACAATGAGCAGTTCTTC. Filled out from reference TRBV7-9 and TRBJ2-1, the complete variable domain reads DTGVSQNPRHKITKRGQNVTFRCDPISEHNRLYWYRQTLGQGPEFLTYFQNEAQLEKSRLLSDRFSAERPKGSFSTLEIQRTEQGDSAMYLCASSSRASGENNEQFFGPGTRLTVL.

The chain joins TRBV10-3 to TRBJ2-7; 7 bases fit TRBD2. V lost 4 bases to trimming and J lost 0 bases; unmatched junction nucleotides: 6. This CDR3 has 15 residues. The germline V gene encodes CDR1 ENHRY and CDR2 SYGVKD. CDR3 DNA sequence: TGTGCCATCAGTGGGGGGGGAAGGAGCTCCTACGAGCAGTACTTC. Translated, it gives CAISGGGRSSYEQYF.

The rearrangement uses TRBV5-5 and TRBJ1-1; 7 bases match TRBD1. The CDR3 loop spans 16 amino acids. The germline V gene has CDR1 SGHKS and CDR2 YYEKEE (reference sequence). V shed 6 bases and J 0 bases; nucleotides not matched to a gene: 11. Here the CDR3 reads CASTPGWGQMNTEAFF. For the CDR3, the DNA is TGTGCCAGCACCCCTGGCTGGGGACAGATGAACACTGAAGCTTTCTTT.

The rearrangement uses TRBV19 and TRBJ1-5; D unclear. This CDR3 spans 13 amino acids. CDR1 and CDR2 (germline): LNHDA, SQIVND (reference sequence). Trimming left V 6 bases short and J 11 bases short, with 17 bases between. The CDR3 region has the DNA TGTGCCAGTAGATCCCTCGTGAATATAGCCCAGCATTTT. Protein product: CASRSLVNIAQHF.

This chain links TRBV2 with TRBJ1-6, with unresolved D. From germline, CDR1 is SNHLY and CDR2 FYNNEI. V was shortened by 3 bases and J by 6 bases, with 9 bases between the two germline ends. There are 14 residues in the CDR3. CDR3 amino acids: CASSDGWANSPLHF. In DNA form, the CDR3 reads TGTGCCAGCAGTGATGGGTGGGCTAATTCACCCCTCCACTTT. The whole variable domain, remainder taken from reference TRBV2 and TRBJ1-6, is EPEVTQTPSHQVTQMGQEVILRCVPISNHLYFYWYRQILGQKVEFLVSFYNNEISEKSEIFDDQFSVERPDGSNFTLKIRSTKLEDSAMYFCASSDGWANSPLHFGNGTRLTVT.